These 27 T cell receptor beta chains originate from one sample sequenced in a study of regulatory and conventional T cells in RAG deficiency. Clones were sequenced by immunoSEQ multiplex PCR, and TCRdb holds only the in-frame ones, with some missing. The sample shows approximately 30,000 clones, around 96% of them seen only once. The sorted conventional CD4+ T cells were CD25-low and CD127-high, with genomic DNA sequenced. These records were also assigned to another study, of regulatory T cells. That source adds: Primers: 52 TRBV forward and 13 TRBJ reverse.

Specimen: CD25- CD4+ T cells sorted from blood. The receptors were gathered from a human donor in good health.

V gene TRBV15 combines with J gene TRBJ2-5, with TRBD1 as a possible D gene (6 bases). Germline V lookup: CDR1 LNHNV, CDR2 YYDKDF (reference sequence). V dropped 1 base and J dropped 3 bases, with 12 bases sitting between them. This CDR3 comprises 15 residues. DNA of the CDR3: TGTGCCACCAGCAGAGTGGGGTCAGGGGAAGAGACCCAGTACTTC. It yields the protein CATSRVGSGEETQYF.

The V and J genes are TRBV27 and TRBJ1-5; unclear D gene. V was cut by 8 bases and J by 15 bases, with 23 bases left in between. The germline CDR1 and CDR2 sequences are MNHEY and SMNVEV (reference sequence). The CDR3 is made up of 13 amino acids. In DNA, the CDR3 is TGTGCCAGCTCCACCGCGTTGAACCCTTCTCCGCATTTT. Amino acid sequence: CASSTALNPSPHF.

CDR3 DNA: TGTGCCAGCTCACCGGGACAAACGAGCTCTGGAAACACCATATATTTT. Translating it yields CASSPGQTSSGNTIYF. The chain employs TRBV18 and TRBJ1-3; a possible D gene is TRBD1 (6 bases). This CDR3 region has 16 residues. Germline assignment: CDR1 KGHSH and CDR2 LQKENI. V was cut by 3 bases and J by 0 bases, with 12 bases left in between. The full variable domain, with the rest looked up from reference TRBV18 and TRBJ1-3, is NAGVMQNPRHLVRRRGQEARLRCSPMKGHSHVYWYRQLPEEGLKFMVYLQKENIIDESGMPKERFSAEFPKEGPSILRIQQVVRGDSAAYFCASSPGQTSSGNTIYFGEGSWLTVV.

The chain combines TRBV5-1 with TRBJ1-1; 7 bases line up with TRBD1. The CDR3 consists of 14 residues. The junction had 4 bases not matched to a gene; V was cut back by 2 bases and J by 3 bases. The germline CDR1 and CDR2 sequences are SGHRS and YFSETQ. CDR3 sequence (DNA): TGCGCCAGCAGCTTACAGGGGTCGGACACTGAAGCTTTCTTT. This encodes CASSLQGSDTEAFF.

This chain links TRBV5-4 with TRBJ1-6, with 12 bases aligning to TRBD1. This CDR3 comprises 15 residues. The V gene end was trimmed by 4 bases and the J gene end by 10 bases; junction bases not matched to a gene: 6. CDR1 and CDR2 (germline): SGHNT, YYREEE (reference sequence). The CDR3: CASSAGQGAGSPLHF. The CDR3 nucleotides read TGTGCCAGCAGCGCGGGACAGGGGGCGGGGTCACCCCTCCACTTT.

This chain connects TRBV30 to TRBJ1-6; D is undetermined. The CDR3 loop spans 15 amino acids. Per the germline V gene, CDR1 is GTSNPN and CDR2 is SVGIG (reference sequence). V was clipped by 2 bases and J by 7 bases, with 15 bases between them. CDR3 residues: CAWSPTTGLNSPLHF. In DNA form, the CDR3 reads TGTGCCTGGAGTCCGACTACCGGACTCAATTCACCCCTCCACTTT. The full variable domain, in which reference TRBV30 and TRBJ1-6 provide the parts outside the CDR3, is SQTIHQWPATLVQPVGSPLSLECTVEGTSNPNLYWYRQAAGRGLQLLFYSVGIGQISSEVPQNLSASRPQDRQFILSSKKLLLSDSGFYLCAWSPTTGLNSPLHFGNGTRLTVT.

The rearrangement links TRBV9 to TRBJ2-3; the match to TRBD2 covers 11 bases. The CDR3 consists of 17 residues. Trimming took 0 bases from V and 4 from J; bases not matched to a gene: 7. The germline CDR1 and CDR2 sequences are SGDLS and YYNGEE. The CDR3: CASSVARSGREADTQYF. In nucleotides, the CDR3 is TGTGCCAGCAGCGTAGCTCGTAGCGGGAGGGAGGCAGATACGCAGTATTTT.

The chain couples TRBV7-2 to TRBJ1-6, with D possibly being TRBD1 (5 bases). The length of the CDR3 is 17 residues. Looked up from germline, CDR1 is SGHTA and CDR2 is FQGNSA. Trimming shortened V by 1 base and J by 0 bases, and 10 bases separated the two germline ends. In nucleotides, the CDR3 is TGTGCCAGCAGCTTAGGGACCGGGGGCTCCTATAATTCACCCCTCCACTTT. Its translation is CASSLGTGGSYNSPLHF.

The chain is built from TRBV6-1 and TRBJ1-1; no firm D call. The CDR3 covers 16 residues. Trimming pared 2 bases from V and 0 bases from J, leaving 13 bases between. CDR1 MNHNS and CDR2 SASEGT come from the germline V gene. The chain's CDR3 is CASSERGRDLNTEAFF. CDR3 bases: TGTGCCAGCAGTGAAAGAGGTCGGGATTTGAACACTGAAGCTTTCTTT.

The chain carries TRBV27 and TRBJ2-5; D may be TRBD1 (6 bases). The DNA matches TRBJ2-7 better at its end, which makes the J call doubtful. This CDR3 is 15 amino acids long. Germline V lookup: CDR1 MNHEY, CDR2 SMNVEV (reference sequence). The CDR3 nucleotides read TGTGCCAGCAGACAAGGACAGACGAGCTCCTACGAGCAGTACTTC. Translation: CASRQGQTSSYEQYF.

V usage is TRBV18 and J usage is TRBJ1-1; 7 nucleotides agree with TRBD1. The germline V gene encodes CDR1 KGHSH and CDR2 LQKENI. The CDR3 is 15 residues long. Trimming removed 3 bases from V and 1 base from J; junction bases left unmatched: 5. CDR3 amino acids: CASSPLGQENTEAFF. DNA of the CDR3: TGTGCCAGCTCACCCCTCGGACAGGAGAACACTGAAGCTTTCTTT.

V is TRBV20-1 and J is TRBJ1-5; D may be TRBD1 (5 bases). The length of the CDR3 is 11 residues. V lost 3 bases, J lost 11 bases, and 11 bases lay in between. Germline lookup yields CDR1 DFQATT and CDR2 SNEGSKA (reference sequence). CDR3: CSASTGETQHF. The CDR3 bases are TGCAGTGCTAGTACAGGAGAGACCCAGCATTTT.

CDR3 amino acids: CASSLFQQGAWFF. DNA for the CDR3: TGTGCCAGCAGTTTATTCCAACAGGGGGCATGGTTCTTC. The chain is built from TRBV27 and TRBJ2-1, with 9 bases lining up with TRBD1. The CDR3 runs to 13 residues. Germline CDR1 is MNHEY and CDR2 is SMNVEV (reference sequence). The ends lost 1 base at V and 15 bases at J; junction bases unmatched: 7.

The chain recombines TRBV10-1 with TRBJ1-4, with D possibly being TRBD1 (5 bases). Germline V gene data show CDR1 as WNHNN and CDR2 as SYGVQD (reference sequence). Trimming took 5 bases from V and 8 from J, leaving 15 bases between them. CDR3 size: 14 residues. CDR3 sequence (DNA): TGCGCCAGCAGTCGAGCAGGGAAGGGCGAAAAACTGTTTTTT. It specifies CASSRAGKGEKLFF.

V usage is TRBV2 and J usage is TRBJ2-7; perhaps TRBD1 as D (6 bases). The V and J ends lost 6 bases and 3 bases respectively, with 15 bases between them. The CDR3 sequence is 14 residues long. The germline V gene encodes CDR1 SNHLY and CDR2 FYNNEI. CDR3 sequence (DNA): TGTGCCAGCAGGCTACAGAAAGGGGGCTACGAGCAGTACTTC. As protein: CASRLQKGGYEQYF. The complete variable domain, with remaining parts taken from reference TRBV2 and TRBJ2-7, reads EPEVTQTPSHQVTQMGQEVILRCVPISNHLYFYWYRQILGQKVEFLVSFYNNEISEKSEIFDDQFSVERPDGSNFTLKIRSTKLEDSAMYFCASRLQKGGYEQYFGPGTRLTVT.

This clone was seen just once. This rearrangement joins TRBV19 to TRBJ1-1; D remains unclear. The CDR3 contains 14 residues. V lost 6 bases to trimming and J lost 1 base, with 12 bases between them. From germline, CDR1 is LNHDA and CDR2 SQIVND (reference sequence). The CDR3 reads CASRPFMANTEAFF. CDR3 DNA: TGTGCCAGTAGGCCCTTCATGGCGAACACTGAAGCTTTCTTT.

The chain combines TRBV29-1 with TRBJ2-1, with a possible D match to TRBD2 (6 bases). Germline assignment: CDR1 SQVTM and CDR2 ANQGSEA. The CDR3 spans 16 residues. Trimming took off 6 bases at V and 0 bases at J, with 18 bases between the two ends. CDR3 sequence (DNA): TGCAGCGTCCCAATCGGGAGCGGTAGCTCCTACAATGAGCAGTTCTTC. Translation gives CSVPIGSGSSYNEQFF.

The chain uses TRBV30 and TRBJ1-6, with a weak D call TRBD1 (6 bases). The CDR3 runs 13 residues. V lost 4 bases to trimming and J lost 7 bases, with 11 bases between them. Germline V gene lookup returns CDR1 GTSNPN and CDR2 SVGIG (reference sequence). DNA of the CDR3: TGTGCCTGGAAACAGGGTGGAAATTCACCCCTCCACTTT. This sequence encodes CAWKQGGNSPLHF. Combining the CDR3 with reference TRBV30 and TRBJ1-6 gives the whole variable domain SQTIHQWPATLVQPVGSPLSLECTVEGTSNPNLYWYRQAAGRGLQLLFYSVGIGQISSEVPQNLSASRPQDRQFILSSKKLLLSDSGFYLCAWKQGGNSPLHFGNGTRLTVT.

The rearrangement uses TRBV29-1 and TRBJ1-2; D possibly corresponds to TRBD1 (6 bases). The V gene lost 4 bases and the J gene lost 6 bases, with 15 bases spanning the gap. Per germline, CDR1 SQVTM and CDR2 ANQGSEA. The length of the CDR3 is 13 residues. CDR3 residues: CSVAERQGNGYTF. Here the CDR3 DNA reads TGCAGCGTTGCAGAACGTCAGGGGAATGGCTACACCTTC. The full variable domain, completed using reference TRBV29-1 and TRBJ1-2, is SAVISQKPSRDICQRGTSLTIQCQVDSQVTMMFWYRQQPGQSLTLIATANQGSEATYESGFVIDKFPISRPNLTFSTLTVSNMSPEDSSIYLCSVAERQGNGYTFGSGTRLTVV.

The chain is built from TRBV4-1 and TRBJ2-7; 8 positions match TRBD2. CDR1 and CDR2 (germline): MGHRA, YSYEKL. V dropped 0 bases and J dropped 1; count of bases not matched to a gene: 5. The CDR3 consists of 16 residues. The CDR3 sequence: CASSQDRGLESYEQYF. Here the CDR3 DNA reads TGCGCCAGCAGCCAAGATCGGGGACTAGAGTCCTACGAGCAGTACTTC.

The chain links TRBV7-9 to TRBJ2-1, with 9 positions matching TRBD1. V was clipped by 4 bases and J by 6 bases; unmatched bases: 7. The CDR3 is 15 residues long. The germline V gene encodes CDR1 SEHNR and CDR2 FQNEAQ (reference sequence). As DNA, the CDR3 is TGTGCCAGCAGCTCCGGGACAGGGAACGTCAATGAGCAGTTCTTC. It encodes CASSSGTGNVNEQFF.

The V gene is TRBV2, the J gene TRBJ2-1, with a possible D match to TRBD2 (5 bases). CDR3 length equals 17 residues. V dropped 5 bases and J dropped 0 bases, with 17 bases sitting between them. Germline loops: CDR1 SNHLY, CDR2 FYNNEI. The chain's CDR3 is CASSPRGLVSSYNEQFF. In DNA form, the CDR3 reads TGTGCCAGCAGTCCCCGCGGGTTGGTGAGCTCCTACAATGAGCAGTTCTTC.

This clone showed up just once. This rearrangement joins TRBV19 to TRBJ2-7, with unresolved D. Germline-derived CDR1 and CDR2 are LNHDA and SQIVND (reference sequence). The CDR3 covers 13 residues. The V end lost 1 base, the J end lost 2 bases, and 6 bases lay between the germline ends. CDR3 nucleotide sequence: TGTGCCAGTAGTATAGTCCCGGCCTACGAGCAGTACTTC. Translating gives CASSIVPAYEQYF. The full variable domain, with the rest looked up from reference TRBV19 and TRBJ2-7, is DGGITQSPKYLFRKEGQNVTLSCEQNLNHDAMYWYRQDPGQGLRLIYYSQIVNDFQKGDIAEGYSVSREKKESFPLTVTSAQKNPTAFYLCASSIVPAYEQYFGPGTRLTVT.

This chain connects TRBV5-5 to TRBJ2-1, with D perhaps TRBD2 (5 bases). This CDR3 has 17 amino acids. Trimming took off 0 bases at V and 7 bases at J, with 20 bases between the two ends. Germline assignment: CDR1 SGHKS and CDR2 YYEKEE (reference sequence). The CDR3 loop reads CASSLEFGNPRLNEQFF. The CDR3 DNA is TGTGCCAGCAGCTTGGAGTTCGGGAACCCCAGATTGAATGAGCAGTTCTTC.

This chain joins TRBV15 and TRBJ2-7; TRBD1 matches 9 bases. V dropped 0 bases and J dropped 5; count of bases not matched to a gene: 17. The CDR3 length is 19 residues. CDR1 is LNHNV and CDR2 is YYDKDF in the germline V gene (reference sequence). CDR3 sequence (DNA): TGTGCCACCAGCAGAGATCGTAGGGCGGGACAGGGTTCTTCGGACGAGCAGTACTTC. This encodes CATSRDRRAGQGSSDEQYF.

This sequence joins TRBV30 and TRBJ1-1; D not resolved. The length of the CDR3 is 11 residues. CDR1 is GTSNPN, CDR2 SVGIG, per germline (reference sequence). Trimming pared 0 bases from V and 8 bases from J, leaving 7 bases between. CDR3 bases: TGTGCCTGGAGTGTGGGCAGCGAAGCTTTCTTT. It encodes CAWSVGSEAFF.

This clone appeared a single time. The chain uses TRBV7-8 and TRBJ1-2; D is perhaps TRBD1 (6 bases). V was cut by 1 base and J by 4 bases, with 13 bases left in between. The CDR3 is 15 residues long. Germline loops: CDR1 SGHVS, CDR2 FQNEAQ. CDR3 residues: CASSLVGQGIYGYTF. CDR3 DNA sequence: TGTGCCAGCAGCTTAGTGGGTCAGGGGATCTATGGCTACACCTTC. The full variable domain, completed using reference TRBV7-8 and TRBJ1-2, is GAGVSQSPRYKVAKRGQDVALRCDPISGHVSLFWYQQALGQGPEFLTYFQNEAQLDKSGLPSDRFFAERPEGSVSTLKIQRTQQEDSAVYLCASSLVGQGIYGYTFGSGTRLTVV.